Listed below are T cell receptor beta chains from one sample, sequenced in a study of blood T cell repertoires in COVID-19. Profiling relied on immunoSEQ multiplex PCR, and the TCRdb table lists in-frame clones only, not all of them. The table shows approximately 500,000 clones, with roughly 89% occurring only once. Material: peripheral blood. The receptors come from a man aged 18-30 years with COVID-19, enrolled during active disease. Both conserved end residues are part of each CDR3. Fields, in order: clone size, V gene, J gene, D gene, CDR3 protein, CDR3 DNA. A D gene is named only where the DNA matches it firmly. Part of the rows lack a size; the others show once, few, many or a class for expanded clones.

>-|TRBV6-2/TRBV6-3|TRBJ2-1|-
CASNPGQSYNEQFF
TGTGCCAGCAACCCTGGACAGTCCTACAATGAGCAGTTCTTC
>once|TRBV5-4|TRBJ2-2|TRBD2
CASSLGQRGATGELFF
TGTGCCAGCAGCTTGGGGCAGCGGGGGGCCACCGGGGAGCTGTTTTTT
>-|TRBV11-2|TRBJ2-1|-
CASSLEISGNEQFF
TGTGCCAGCAGCTTAGAAATCTCGGGAAATGAGCAGTTCTTC
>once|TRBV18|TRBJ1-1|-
CASSPQQGGNTEAFF
TGTGCCAGCTCACCCCAGCAGGGCGGGAACACTGAAGCTTTCTTT
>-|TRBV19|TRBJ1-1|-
CASMISGVMNTEAFF
TGTGCCAGTATGATCTCCGGGGTCATGAACACTGAAGCTTTCTTT
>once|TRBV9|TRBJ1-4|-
CASSEQGLDEKLFF
TGTGCCAGCAGCGAACAGGGCCTTGATGAAAAACTGTTTTTT
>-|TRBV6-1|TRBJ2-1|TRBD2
CASSDTSALYNEQFF
TGTGCCAGCAGTGACACTAGCGCCCTCTACAATGAGCAGTTCTTC
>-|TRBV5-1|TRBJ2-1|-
CASSLDLANVPYNEQFF
TGCGCCAGCAGCTTAGATCTAGCGAACGTCCCTTACAATGAGCAGTTCTTC
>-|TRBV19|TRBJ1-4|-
CASSSSGAGTTNEKLFF
TGTGCCAGTAGTTCTTCAGGGGCAGGGACAACTAATGAAAAACTGTTTTTT
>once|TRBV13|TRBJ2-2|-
CASSLDGEGDTGELFF
TGTGCCAGCAGCTTAGACGGGGAGGGGGACACCGGGGAGCTGTTTTTT
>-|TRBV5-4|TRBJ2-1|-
CASSLAFSTGEQFF
TGTGCCAGCAGCTTGGCTTTTAGCACCGGTGAGCAGTTCTTC
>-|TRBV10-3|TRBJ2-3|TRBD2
CAISPLAGAGSTDTQYF
TGTGCCATCAGCCCCCTAGCGGGGGCCGGCAGCACAGATACGCAGTATTTT
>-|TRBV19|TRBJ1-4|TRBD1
CASSWDSNNEKLFF
TGTGCCAGTAGTTGGGACAGCAATAATGAAAAACTGTTTTTT
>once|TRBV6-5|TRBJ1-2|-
CASADAGTNYGYTF
TGTGCCAGCGCAGATGCCGGGACAAACTATGGCTACACCTTC
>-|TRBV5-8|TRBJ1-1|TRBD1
CASSGWTGDPLDTEAFF
TGTGCCAGCAGCGGGTGGACAGGTGACCCTTTAGATACTGAAGCTTTCTTT
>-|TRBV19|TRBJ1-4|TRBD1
CASSIRDRDEKLFF
TGTGCCAGTAGTATCCGGGACAGGGACGAAAAACTGTTTTTT
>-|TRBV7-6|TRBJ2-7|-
CASSPLGGGEQYF
TGTGCCAGCAGCCCCCTAGGTGGAGGCGAGCAGTACTTC
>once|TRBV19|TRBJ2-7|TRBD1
CASSGTVSSYEQYF
TGTGCCAGTAGTGGGACAGTCAGCTCCTACGAGCAGTACTTC
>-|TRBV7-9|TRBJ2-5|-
CASSSGQGAARETQYF
-
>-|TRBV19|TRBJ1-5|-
CATSVGRRGNQPQHF
TGTGCCACCAGCGTGGGGCGCAGGGGCAATCAGCCCCAGCATTTT
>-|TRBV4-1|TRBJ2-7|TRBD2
CASSQVGTSSYEQYF
TGCGCCAGCAGCCAAGTAGGGACTAGCTCCTACGAGCAGTACTTC
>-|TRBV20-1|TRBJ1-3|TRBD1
CSASRGRTGNTIYF
TGCAGTGCTAGTAGGGGGCGTACGGGAAACACCATATATTTT
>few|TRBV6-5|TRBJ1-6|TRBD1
CASSRDRGHNSPLHF
TGTGCCAGCAGTAGGGACAGGGGGCATAATTCACCCCTCCACTTT
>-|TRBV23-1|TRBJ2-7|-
CASSQAQAGREQYF
TGCGCCAGCAGTCAGGCCCAGGCAGGCCGCGAGCAGTACTTC
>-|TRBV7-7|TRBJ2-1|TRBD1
CASSQGGRAYNEQFF
TGTGCTAGCAGCCAAGGGGGCAGGGCCTACAATGAGCAGTTCTTC
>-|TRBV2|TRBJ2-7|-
CASSKHRDYEQYF
TGTGCCAGCAGTAAACACAGGGACTACGAGCAGTACTTC
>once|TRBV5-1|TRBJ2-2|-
CASSPGLNTGELFF
TGCGCCAGCAGCCCCGGACTTAACACCGGGGAGCTGTTTTTT